The 20 T cell receptor beta chains reported below all come from one sample, sequenced in a study. The repertoire was sequenced with immunoSEQ multiplex PCR; TCRdb's copy has only in-frame clones and lacks some. Of under 90,000 clones listed, 93% are singletons. The sample comprised PBMCs. The receptor set was obtained from a man between 35 and 55 years old with rheumatoid arthritis.

V is TRBV7-2 and J is TRBJ2-7; D not resolved. CDR1 is SGHTA and CDR2 is FQGNSA in the germline V gene. This CDR3 spans 14 amino acids. V was cut by 1 base and J by 2 bases, with 9 bases left in between. The CDR3 here is CASSLVWVAYEQYF. CDR3 in DNA: TGTGCCAGCAGCTTAGTATGGGTGGCCTACGAGCAGTACTTC. The variable domain in full, completed from reference TRBV7-2 and TRBJ2-7, reads GAGVSQSPSNKVTEKGKDVELRCDPISGHTALYWYRQSLGQGLEFLIYFQGNSAPDKSGLPSDRFSAERTGGSVSTLTIQRTQQEDSAVYLCASSLVWVAYEQYFGPGTRLTVT.

This clone was picked up one time. The rearrangement uses TRBV7-2 and TRBJ1-6, with TRBD1 matching over 10 bases. The V gene's germline CDR1 is SGHTA and CDR2 FQGNSA. The trim removed 5 bases at V and 9 bases at J, leaving 10 bases unmatched. The CDR3 loop spans 16 amino acids. CDR3 in amino acids: CASSLRSGQGTSPLHF. Written as DNA, the CDR3 is TGTGCCAGCAGCCTCCGATCGGGACAGGGGACTTCACCCCTCCACTTT.

This chain connects TRBV27 to TRBJ1-2; no reliable D call. The CDR3 sequence is 15 residues long. The germline V gene has CDR1 MNHEY and CDR2 SMNVEV (reference sequence). Deletions cut 6 bases from V and 4 bases from J, with 18 bases between. This chain's CDR3 is CASRNERGGFYGYTF. In DNA, the CDR3 is TGTGCCAGCAGAAACGAACGGGGAGGGTTCTATGGCTACACCTTC.

J is TRBJ1-2 and V is TRBV3-1 (or the pseudogene TRBV3-2); D possibly corresponds to TRBD1 (5 bases). There are 16 residues in the CDR3. V was cut by 4 bases and J by 1 base, with 16 bases left in between. Germline V CDR1 and CDR2: LGHDT, YNNKEL (reference sequence). The CDR3: CASSPRLRGSNYGYTF. The DNA for the CDR3 is TGTGCCAGCAGCCCACGACTCCGGGGGAGTAACTATGGCTACACCTTC.

The chain has TRBV5-4 and TRBJ2-7, with 7 bases fitting TRBD2. Unmatched junction bases numbered 6, after V lost 4 bases and J lost 2 bases. The CDR3 extends over 14 amino acids. Per germline, CDR1 SGHNT and CDR2 YYREEE (reference sequence). CDR3 residues: CASSATSVAYEQYF. CDR3 bases: TGTGCCAGCAGCGCAACTAGCGTCGCCTACGAGCAGTACTTC.

CDR3 region: CAWASGISYEQYF. As DNA, the CDR3 is TGTGCCTGGGCGAGCGGGATCTCCTACGAGCAGTACTTC. The chain recombines TRBV30 with TRBJ2-7, with TRBD2 matching over 7 bases. This CDR3 has 13 residues. Trimming took 5 bases from V and 0 from J; bases not matched to a gene: 4. CDR1 and CDR2 from the germline V gene are GTSNPN and SVGIG (reference sequence).

The chain links TRBV2 to TRBJ1-2; 8 positions match TRBD1. V lost 6 bases, J lost 3 bases, and 6 bases stayed unmatched. Germline loops: CDR1 SNHLY, CDR2 FYNNEI. This CDR3 region has 14 residues. CDR3 bases: TGTGCCAGCAGGGACAGGGAAAGCGACTATGGCTACACCTTC. Translation gives CASRDRESDYGYTF.

V and J are TRBV5-5 and TRBJ1-4, with 7 bases aligning to TRBD1. Germline lookup yields CDR1 SGHKS and CDR2 YYEKEE (reference sequence). Trimming removed 4 bases from V and 3 bases from J; junction bases left unmatched: 6. The CDR3 runs 15 residues. CDR3 amino acids: CASSRDRPSNEKLFF. The DNA for the CDR3 is TGTGCCAGCAGCCGGGACAGACCTTCTAATGAAAAACTGTTTTTT.

V usage is TRBV14 and J usage is TRBJ2-7; no reliable D call. The germline V gene has CDR1 SGHDN and CDR2 FVKESK. CDR3 size: 13 residues. Trimming left V 0 bases short and J 2 bases short, with 5 bases between. The chain's CDR3 is CASSQDGAYEQYF. The CDR3 bases are TGTGCCAGCAGCCAAGATGGAGCCTACGAGCAGTACTTC. Full variable domain (outside the CDR3, taken from reference TRBV14 and TRBJ2-7): EAGVTQFPSHSVIEKGQTVTLRCDPISGHDNLYWYRRVMGKEIKFLLHFVKESKQDESGMPNNRFLAERTGGTYSTLKVQPAELEDSGVYFCASSQDGAYEQYFGPGTRLTVT.

This clone was seen only a few times. The chain has TRBV4-1 and TRBJ1-5; 8 bases map to TRBD1. This CDR3 comprises 15 residues. The V segment lost 5 bases and the J segment 1 base; nucleotides outside the gene matches: 4. CDR1 MGHRA and CDR2 YSYEKL come from the germline V gene. As DNA, the CDR3 is TGCGCCAGCAGCTACGACAGGGGAAGCAATCAGCCCCAGCATTTT. It translates to CASSYDRGSNQPQHF.

This clone was seen only once. The chain is built from TRBV7-8 and TRBJ2-2; D is unclear. Germline V gene data show CDR1 as SGHVS and CDR2 as FQNEAQ. V was pared by 6 bases and J by 3 bases, with 11 bases between. The CDR3 consists of 14 residues. CDR3 region: CASSSTVHTGELFF. The DNA for the CDR3 is TGTGCCAGCAGTTCCACCGTCCACACCGGGGAGCTGTTTTTT.

The rearrangement joins TRBV6-5 to TRBJ1-2; 8 bases match TRBD1. The CDR3 runs 13 residues. J gave up 8 bases and V 6 bases, and 8 bases lay outside the gene matches. CDR1 and CDR2 (germline): MNHEY, SVGAGI. Written as DNA, the CDR3 is TGTGCCAGCAGCCTTGACAGGGGAGGAGGCTACACCTTC. Translation gives CASSLDRGGGYTF.

The chain recombines TRBV7-9 with TRBJ1-1; D not certain. The CDR3 covers 12 residues. The germline gives CDR1 SEHNR, CDR2 FQNEAQ (reference sequence). Trimming took off 5 bases at V and 5 bases at J, with 9 bases between the two ends. CDR3 bases: TGTGCCAGCAGCGTTACAAGTACTGAAGCTTTCTTT. Protein sequence: CASSVTSTEAFF. Variable domain in full (rest from reference TRBV7-9 and TRBJ1-1): DTGVSQNPRHKITKRGQNVTFRCDPISEHNRLYWYRQTLGQGPEFLTYFQNEAQLEKSRLLSDRFSAERPKGSFSTLEIQRTEQGDSAMYLCASSVTSTEAFFGQGTRLTVV.

This clone was recorded once. The V and J genes are TRBV12-3 or TRBV12-4 and TRBJ1-6; TRBD1 is a possible D gene (5 bases). The CDR3 totals 13 residues. The V and J ends lost 7 bases and 9 bases respectively, with 13 bases between them. In DNA form, the CDR3 reads TGTGCCAGCACCCCGGGGGGAGCTTCACCCCTCCACTTT. It specifies CASTPGGASPLHF.

The rearrangement uses TRBV7-3 and TRBJ2-7; 9 positions match TRBD1. This CDR3 contains 14 residues. Trimming at V came to 5 bases and at J to 5 bases, leaving 7 bases not matched to a gene. Germline assignment: CDR1 SGHTA and CDR2 FQGTGA. The CDR3 DNA sequence: TGTGCCAGCAGCCCCGGACAGGGGACAGACGAGCAGTACTTC. Its translation: CASSPGQGTDEQYF.

The CDR3 sequence is CASSGGQLNTEAFF. The DNA of the CDR3 is TGTGCCAGCAGCGGCGGACAGCTGAACACTGAAGCTTTCTTT. The chain carries TRBV9 and TRBJ1-1; tentatively, D is TRBD1 (6 bases). The V gene's germline CDR1 is SGDLS and CDR2 YYNGEE. The CDR3 sequence is 14 residues long. V was clipped by 3 bases and J by 0 bases, with 9 bases between them. Looking up the rest from reference TRBV9 and TRBJ1-1 gives the full variable domain: DSGVTQTPKHLITATGQRVTLRCSPRSGDLSVYWYQQSLDQGLQFLIQYYNGEERAKGNILERFSAQQFPDLHSELNLSSLELGDSALYFCASSGGQLNTEAFFGQGTRLTVV.

The chain combines TRBV7-9 with TRBJ2-6, with D hard to call. Germline-derived CDR1 and CDR2 are SEHNR and FQNEAQ (reference sequence). Trimming took off 1 base at V and 0 bases at J, with 10 bases between the two ends. The CDR3 is 17 residues long. Written as DNA, the CDR3 is TGTGCCAGCAGCTTAGAAGGCAGGATCTCTGGGGCCAACGTCCTGACTTTC. Its protein product is CASSLEGRISGANVLTF.

The rearrangement uses TRBV14 and TRBJ1-3; D is uncertain. In germline, CDR1 is SGHDN, CDR2 FVKESK. Deletions cut 3 bases from V and 4 bases from J, with 4 bases between. The CDR3 totals 12 residues. CDR3 nucleotides: TGTGCCAGCAGCCACACAGGAAACACCATATATTTT. It codes for CASSHTGNTIYF.

The chain combines TRBV11-2 with TRBJ1-1; D perhaps matches TRBD1 (5 bases). Trimming stripped 5 bases from V and 5 bases from J, with 18 bases between. Germline-derived CDR1 and CDR2 are SGHAT and FQNNGV. The CDR3 consists of 15 residues. The CDR3: CASSALGGMVTEAFF. CDR3 sequence (DNA): TGTGCCAGCAGCGCCTTGGGGGGGATGGTGACTGAAGCTTTCTTT.

The chain recombines TRBV19 with TRBJ2-7; 12 bases are shared with TRBD1. The CDR3 runs to 15 residues. The germline V gene has CDR1 LNHDA and CDR2 SQIVND (reference sequence). V lost 3 bases and J lost 4; bases outside the gene matches: 4. Here the CDR3 DNA reads TGTGCCAGTAGTATTGGGACAGGGGGCAGTTACGAGCAGTACTTC. Protein: CASSIGTGGSYEQYF.